Below, one TCR beta chain is given with its context. The antigen remains undetermined. This entry is derived from a study of CD8 T cells in ankylosing spondylitis. Study-wide results and limits: Seemingly distinctive of ankylosing spondylitis blood was a TCR beta motif formed by eight highly homologous variants. With a CD8+ phenotype, disease-linked clones were relatively rare in peripheral blood. Existing reports had already noted some motif variants in reactive arthritis synovial fluid and blood. It was reported that disease-linked clones were significantly enriched in matched ankylosing spondylitis synovial fluid.

MiXCR, applied by TCRdb to the 5' RACE reads, yields one record per CDR3 protein. The sample holds just under 95,000 distinct CDR3 sequences, roughly 10% seen once. In germline, CDR1 is SGHTA, CDR2 FQGNSA. Trimming took 4 bases from V and 5 from J; bases not matched to a gene: 12. This CDR3 region has 17 residues. Sequencing input: blood, either unsorted or a sorted T cell fraction (not recorded which). The rearrangement uses TRBV7-2 and TRBJ2-2; 8 bases fit TRBD2. This TCR came from a male donor with ankylosing spondylitis or in good health (not recorded which). CDR3 residues: CASSSGGPNWGTGELFF. The DNA of the CDR3 is TGTGCCAGCAGCTCGGGGGGGCCGAATTGGGGGACCGGGGAGCTGTTTTTT.